Listed here are 5 T cell receptor beta chains from one sample, sequenced in a study of blood T cell dynamics during melanoma immunotherapy. This sample's time point: pre-treatment baseline. Assay used: immunoSEQ multiplex PCR; TCRdb lists only in-frame clones, some missing. The sample shows 17,000 or so clones, roughly 80% of them seen only once. This sample comprised blood, obtained from a patient treated with checkpoint blockade. The receptors come from a human donor with melanoma.

The rearrangement joins TRBV11-3 to TRBJ2-2; D remains ambiguous. V lost 4 bases to trimming and J lost 6 bases, with 9 bases between them. The CDR3 is 13 residues long. Germline V lookup: CDR1 SGHNT, CDR2 YENEEA. CDR3 protein: CASSSARAGELFF. CDR3 DNA sequence: TGTGCCAGCAGCTCTGCTAGGGCCGGGGAGCTGTTTTTT.

The table lists this clone with a count of one. The genes are TRBV7-3 and TRBJ2-1, with 8 nucleotides matching TRBD2. Germline CDR1 is SGHTA and CDR2 is FQGTGA. V dropped 4 bases and J dropped 0; count of bases not matched to a gene: 5. The CDR3 has 16 amino acids. CDR3 sequence (DNA): TGTGCCAGCAGCTCGAGAAGCGGGAGCTCCTACAATGAGCAGTTCTTC. Translated: CASSSRSGSSYNEQFF.

The chain has TRBV6-5 and TRBJ1-6; D call uncertain. With 0 bases removed from V and 4 bases from J, the gap between germline ends came to 10 bases. Looked up from germline, CDR1 is MNHEY and CDR2 is SVGAGI. The length of the CDR3 is 16 residues. As DNA, the CDR3 is TGTGCCAGCAGTTACTCGAGCAGATTTTATAATTCACCCCTCCACTTT. Encoded protein: CASSYSSRFYNSPLHF.

DNA for the CDR3: TGTGCCAGCAGCGACCTTGGGACAGTAAGCAATCAGCCCCAGCATTTT. This gives the protein CASSDLGTVSNQPQHF. This rearrangement joins TRBV7-2 to TRBJ1-5; 7 bases map to TRBD1. Germline CDR1 reads SGHTA; CDR2 reads FQGNSA. J was trimmed by 1 base and V by 5 bases; bases with no gene match: 8. The CDR3 covers 16 residues.

CDR3 nucleotide sequence: TGTGCCACCAGCAGAGAAGGTGAAAGAGAGGAAAAACTGTTTTTT. This encodes CATSREGEREEKLFF. The J gene is TRBJ1-4, the V gene TRBV15, with D unresolved. This CDR3 is built from 15 residues. From germline, CDR1 is LNHNV and CDR2 YYDKDF (reference sequence). Trimming took off 0 bases at V and 8 bases at J, with 13 bases between the two ends. Full variable domain (rest looked up from reference TRBV15 and TRBJ1-4): DAMVIQNPRYQVTQFGKPVTLSCSQTLNHNVMYWYQQKSSQAPKLLFHYYDKDFNNEADTPDNFQSRRPNTSFCFLDIRSPGLGDTAMYLCATSREGEREEKLFFGSGTQLSVL.